This entry concerns a single TCR beta chain. TCRdb's copy holds only in-frame clones and misses some; the assay was immunoSEQ multiplex PCR. The sample has under 35,000 clones; 83% are singletons. The data stem from a study of T cells in narcolepsy. Germline-derived CDR1 and CDR2 are SGHDT and YYEEEE. Trimming took 4 bases from V and 4 from J, leaving 27 bases between them. The CDR3 is made up of 18 amino acids. Sequenced: memory (CD45RA-) CD4+ T cells from blood. The receptor's source is a human donor in good health. V gene TRBV5-6 combines with J gene TRBJ2-7; weak D call: TRBD2 (7 bases). The CDR3 bases are TGTGCCAGCAGCGTCCCACTTGGGGAGGGGGACGGAATTTACGAGCAGTACTTC. Protein: CASSVPLGEGDGIYEQYF.